A single sample is the source of the 4 T cell receptor beta chains below, sequenced in a study of blood T cell repertoires in COVID-19. Assay used: immunoSEQ multiplex PCR; TCRdb lists only in-frame clones, some missing. The sample carries roughly 150,000 clones, around 86% recorded once. Sequencing was carried out using PBMCs or T cells enriched from blood (not recorded which). The receptors here all came from a man between 45 and 60 years old who had recovered from COVID-19.

The chain combines TRBV5-1 with TRBJ2-1; 8 bases map to TRBD2. This CDR3 region has 15 residues. The V segment lost 4 bases and the J segment 5 bases; nucleotides outside the gene matches: 8. Germline V lookup: CDR1 SGHRS, CDR2 YFSETQ. The CDR3 loop reads CASSIRLAYDNEQFF. Written as DNA, the CDR3 is TGCGCCAGCAGCATACGACTAGCGTATGACAATGAGCAGTTCTTC. Together with reference TRBV5-1 and TRBJ2-1, the CDR3 gives the full variable domain: KAGVTQTPRYLIKTRGQQVTLSCSPISGHRSVSWYQQTPGQGLQFLFEYFSETQRNKGNFPGRFSGRQFSNSRSEMNVSTLELGDSALYLCASSIRLAYDNEQFFGPGTRLTVL.

The chain recombines TRBV19 with TRBJ1-6, with 7 bases aligning to TRBD1. The V gene's germline CDR1 is LNHDA and CDR2 SQIVND (reference sequence). Trimming took 3 bases from V and 9 from J; bases not matched to a gene: 2. The CDR3 consists of 13 residues. CDR3 residues: CASSMGQISPLHF. The CDR3 nucleotides read TGTGCCAGTAGTATGGGACAGATTTCACCCCTCCACTTT.

The chain carries TRBV5-1 and TRBJ1-2, with 7 bases lining up with TRBD1. This CDR3 comprises 15 residues. Germline CDR1 reads SGHRS; CDR2 reads YFSETQ. V lost 2 bases, J lost 4 bases, and 8 bases stayed unmatched. The CDR3 DNA is TGCGCCAGCAGCTTCGACAGGGTGAGGGGCTATGGCTACACCTTC. This codes for CASSFDRVRGYGYTF.

The chain uses TRBV7-9 and TRBJ1-4; the D gene is possibly TRBD1 (5 bases). Deletions cut 8 bases from V and 3 bases from J, with 13 bases between. The length of the CDR3 is 14 residues. Germline CDR1 is SEHNR and CDR2 is FQNEAQ (reference sequence). CDR3 in amino acids: CASLIGGANEKLFF. CDR3 DNA sequence: TGTGCCAGCCTAATCGGGGGAGCTAATGAAAAACTGTTTTTT.